A selection of T cell receptor beta chains follows, all from one sample in a study of early T cells in non-severe SARS-CoV-2 infection. TCRdb fed the 5' RACE reads into MiXCR, producing one record per CDR3 protein. The top ten clones hold roughly 2.5% of a sample with approximately 69,000 distinct CDR3 sequences, around 11% of them seen once. Sequenced material: whole blood, taken at baseline. The origin of the receptors is an adult who was a healthcare worker with PCR-confirmed SARS-CoV-2 infection or an uninfected control (not recorded which). The CDR3 runs from the conserved cysteine through the conserved F or W. D genes are given only for firm matches. Size values are once, few and many counts, or a class for expanded clones, and some rows have none.

D,V,J,size,CDR3,DNA
NA,TRBV6-6,TRBJ2-3,NA,CASLRTSTDTQYF,TGTGCCAGCCTCCGGACTAGCACAGATACGCAGTATTTT
NA,TRBV18,TRBJ2-6,few,CASSPPSGGAGANVLTF,TGTGCCAGCTCACCACCGTCCGGGGGTGCTGGGGCCAACGTCCTGACTTTC
TRBD2,TRBV7-8,TRBJ2-1,NA,CASSRGAGVSNEQFF,TGTGCCAGCAGCCGTGGGGCGGGGGTCTCCAATGAGCAGTTCTTC
NA,TRBV6-2/TRBV6-3,TRBJ2-4,NA,CASRTTGRGNIQYF,TGTGCCAGCAGAACAACAGGGCGGGGAAACATTCAGTACTTC
NA,TRBV29-1,TRBJ2-7,few,CSVREGVYEQYF,TGCAGCGTTCGGGAAGGGGTCTACGAGCAGTACTTC
NA,TRBV6-1,TRBJ1-6,few,CASSDYGWSSYNSPLHF,TGTGCCAGCAGTGACTACGGTTGGAGCTCCTATAATTCACCCCTCCACTTT
NA,TRBV6-1,TRBJ1-3,many,CASSDLDFYSGNTIYF,TGTGCCAGCAGTGATCTTGACTTCTACTCTGGAAACACCATATATTTT
NA,TRBV28,TRBJ2-1,few,CASSPYRAYNEQFF,TGTGCCAGCAGTCCCTACAGGGCGTATAATGAGCAGTTCTTC
NA,TRBV7-9,TRBJ2-1,few,CASNPRGGLRYNEQFF,TGTGCCAGCAACCCGAGGGGGGGCCTACGGTACAATGAGCAGTTCTTC
NA,TRBV4-1,TRBJ1-4,few,CASSQESAGYEKLFF,TGCGCCAGCAGCCAAGAAAGTGCTGGGTATGAAAAACTGTTTTTT
NA,TRBV28,TRBJ1-1,many,CASSPRGGSHTEAFF,TGTGCCAGCAGTCCCCGGGGAGGTAGTCACACTGAAGCTTTCTTT
NA,TRBV5-6,TRBJ1-2,NA,CASSLFFGDYGYTF,TGTGCCAGCAGCTTGTTTTTCGGGGACTATGGCTACACCTTC
TRBD1,TRBV4-2,TRBJ1-2,few,CASSQERRDRGKEAQLYGYTF,TGTGCCAGCAGCCAAGAGAGGCGGGACAGGGGTAAGGAGGCCCAACTCTATGGCTACACCTTC
TRBD1,TRBV28,TRBJ2-7,few,CATGVQGAVTNEQYF,TGTGCCACCGGGGTACAGGGGGCCGTAACAAACGAGCAGTACTTC
NA,TRBV28,TRBJ1-2,few,CASRGGSGYTF,TGTGCCAGCAGAGGTGGGTCCGGCTACACCTTC
TRBD2,TRBV4-2,TRBJ2-3,NA,CASSQDRVAGGPLGADTQYF,TGTGCCAGCAGCCAAGATCGCGTGGCGGGGGGGCCTCTCGGAGCAGATACGCAGTATTTT
TRBD1,TRBV7-7,TRBJ2-3,NA,CASSLQGAPTDTQYF,TGTGCTAGCAGCTTACAGGGGGCTCCCACAGATACGCAGTATTTT
NA,TRBV11-3,TRBJ1-1,few,CASSLDSREAEAFF,TGTGCCAGCAGCTTAGATTCCCGAGAGGCTGAAGCTTTCTTT
NA,TRBV11-3,TRBJ2-1,many,CASSSSGVSSYNEQFF,TGTGCCAGCAGTTCCAGTGGGGTGAGCTCCTACAATGAGCAGTTCTTC
NA,TRBV7-2,TRBJ1-6,NA,CASSFTGGVNSPLHF,TGTGCCAGCAGCTTTACTGGAGGGGTTAATTCACCCCTCCACTTT
NA,TRBV7-8,TRBJ2-7,NA,CASSLPASVLEQYF,TGTGCCAGCAGCTTACCGGCTAGTGTCCTTGAGCAGTACTTC
TRBD2,TRBV5-1,TRBJ2-7,NA,CASSFGLAGGVSYEQYF,TGCGCCAGCAGCTTTGGACTAGCGGGGGGCGTTTCCTACGAGCAGTACTTC
NA,TRBV29-1,TRBJ2-3,NA,CSEGDSDTQYF,TGCAGTGAGGGGGACTCAGATACGCAGTATTTT
NA,TRBV7-3,TRBJ1-6,few,CASSLTFGQFSPLHF,TGTGCCAGCAGCTTAACGTTCGGCCAATTTTCACCCCTCCACTTT
NA,TRBV25-1,TRBJ2-2,many,CASSDGYGELFF,TGTGCCAGCAGTGACGGGTACGGGGAGCTGTTTTTT
NA,TRBV6-2/TRBV6-3,TRBJ1-4,many,CASSYNGGGTEKLFF,TGTGCCAGCAGTTATAATGGGGGCGGCACTGAAAAACTGTTTTTT
NA,TRBV10-2,TRBJ2-7,few,CASSESQGPTYEQYF,TGCGCCAGCAGTGAGTCACAGGGCCCTACCTACGAGCAGTACTTC
NA,TRBV7-9,TRBJ1-1,many,CASSFGRMNTEAFF,TGTGCCAGCAGCTTCGGACGGATGAACACTGAAGCTTTCTTT
TRBD2,TRBV11-3,TRBJ2-1,few,CASRSREEANEQFF,TGTGCCAGCAGATCCCGGGAGGAGGCCAATGAGCAGTTCTTC
NA,TRBV7-9,TRBJ2-1,few,CASAKSSYNEQFF,TGTGCCAGCGCTAAGAGCTCCTACAATGAGCAGTTCTTC
NA,TRBV7-9,TRBJ1-5,NA,CASSPGAGQPQHF,TGTGCCAGCAGCCCCGGGGCAGGTCAGCCCCAGCATTTT
NA,TRBV6-2/TRBV6-3,TRBJ1-5,NA,CASSSRRADSDQPQHF,TGTGCCAGCAGTTCTCGACGGGCCGACTCGGATCAGCCCCAGCATTTT
NA,TRBV27,TRBJ2-2,few,CASSQEGLIGTGELFF,TGTGCCAGCAGCCAAGAGGGGCTAATAGGCACCGGGGAGCTGTTTTTT
TRBD1,TRBV7-9,TRBJ2-3,few,CASSFGQGRADTQYF,TGTGCCAGCAGCTTCGGACAGGGCCGGGCAGATACGCAGTATTTT
NA,TRBV3-1,TRBJ1-6,many,CASSNLLSNSPLHF,TGTGCCAGCAGCAACCTTTTAAGTAATTCACCCCTCCACTTT
NA,TRBV28,TRBJ1-1,few,CASRLTGITEAFF,TGTGCCAGCAGGTTAACAGGGATAACTGAAGCTTTCTTT
NA,TRBV20-1,TRBJ2-7,few,CSAKISSYEQYF,TGCAGTGCTAAGATTAGCTCCTACGAGCAGTACTTC
NA,TRBV5-6,TRBJ1-1,NA,CASTWANTEAFF,TGTGCCAGCACCTGGGCGAACACTGAAGCTTTCTTT
NA,TRBV20-1,TRBJ2-5,NA,CSATPRLETQYF,TGCAGTGCTACCCCTAGGCTAGAGACCCAGTACTTC
TRBD1,TRBV7-2,TRBJ2-7,NA,CASSLGTPGQGYEQYF,TGTGCCAGCAGCTTAGGGACCCCGGGACAGGGGTACGAGCAGTACTTC
NA,TRBV7-9,TRBJ1-5,NA,CASSLGNTEGLQPQHF,TGTGCCAGCAGCTTAGGAAATACGGAGGGGCTCCAGCCCCAGCATTTT
NA,TRBV4-1,TRBJ2-7,many,CASSPGPLSPLMTEQYF,TGCGCCAGCAGCCCGGGGCCTCTATCCCCGTTAATGACTGAGCAGTACTTC
NA,TRBV7-9,TRBJ1-5,many,CASSLSAGQPQHF,TGTGCCAGCAGCTTATCGGCGGGGCAGCCCCAGCATTTT
TRBD1,TRBV7-6,TRBJ2-1,many,CASSYGAGGGNEQFF,TGTGCCAGCAGCTACGGGGCAGGGGGTGGAAATGAGCAGTTCTTC
TRBD1,TRBV4-3,TRBJ1-1,NA,CASSQDLDRVLEAFF,TGCGCCAGCAGCCAAGATCTGGACAGGGTGCTGGAGGCTTTCTTT
NA,TRBV7-6,TRBJ2-5,many,CASSLPQETQYF,TGTGCCAGCAGCTTACCCCAAGAGACCCAGTACTTC
NA,TRBV29-1,TRBJ2-7,few,CSIRVNPYEQYF,TGCAGCATTCGGGTGAACCCCTACGAGCAGTACTTC
TRBD2,TRBV5-5,TRBJ2-7,NA,CASSFGLAVREQYF,TGTGCCAGCAGCTTTGGGCTAGCGGTGCGCGAGCAGTACTTC
TRBD2,TRBV20-1,TRBJ2-7,few,CSAGLAGGSYEQYF,TGCAGTGCTGGACTAGCGGGGGGCTCCTACGAGCAGTACTTC
TRBD1,TRBV29-1,TRBJ1-5,few,CSARQGENQPQHF,TGCAGCGCGCGACAGGGGGAGAATCAGCCCCAGCATTTT